Following are 20 T cell receptor beta chains from one sample sequenced in a study of T cell repertoires and leukemia-associated antigens. No antigen is known for these receptors. TCRdb re-analysed the 5' RACE reads in MiXCR, keeping a single row per CDR3 protein. The data hold fewer than 15,000 distinct CDR3 sequences, with about two fifths observed a single time. The sequencing sample was made of CD3+ T cells sorted from blood and cultured. The source of these receptors is a female donor in good health.

V usage is TRBV20-1 and J usage is TRBJ2-7; 7 bases agree with TRBD2. V shed 4 bases and J 3 bases; nucleotides not matched to a gene: 12. The V gene's germline CDR1 is DFQATT and CDR2 SNEGSKA (reference sequence). This CDR3 is built from 15 residues. The CDR3 sequence: CSATNIAGPYYEQYF. The CDR3 DNA follows: TGCAGTGCTACGAACATAGCGGGCCCGTACTACGAGCAGTACTTC.

V and J are TRBV13 and TRBJ2-3, with D perhaps TRBD2 (5 bases). The CDR3 loop spans 15 amino acids. V was pared by 2 bases and J by 3 bases, with 12 bases between. The germline CDR1 and CDR2 sequences are PRHDT and FYEKMQ (reference sequence). CDR3 in DNA: TGTGCCAGCAGCTTATCCGGGGTGGCTACAGATACGCAGTATTTT. Translation gives CASSLSGVATDTQYF.

V is TRBV5-1 and J is TRBJ2-2; 9 bases match TRBD2. CDR1 and CDR2 (germline): SGHRS, YFSETQ. The CDR3 runs to 16 residues. Germline trimming cut 5 bases from V and 2 bases from J; bases unmatched to any gene: 7. The chain's CDR3 is CASSTEGLANTGELFF. CDR3 bases: TGCGCCAGCAGTACCGAGGGACTAGCTAACACCGGGGAGCTGTTTTTT.

This sequence joins TRBV5-1 and TRBJ2-2; D tentatively reads TRBD1 or TRBD2 (7 bases each). CDR1 is SGHRS and CDR2 is YFSETQ in the germline V gene. The CDR3 covers 13 residues. The V end lost 7 bases, the J end lost 6 bases, and 13 bases lay between the germline ends. The CDR3 spells CASEGGGSGELFF. The CDR3 nucleotides read TGCGCCAGCGAGGGAGGGGGCTCCGGGGAGCTGTTTTTT.

By sample share, this clonotype is large. V usage is TRBV24-1 and J usage is TRBJ2-1, with 10 bases fitting TRBD2. Looked up from germline, CDR1 is KGHDR and CDR2 is SFDVKD. The ends lost 1 base at V and 7 bases at J; junction bases unmatched: 6. The CDR3 is 16 residues long. The CDR3 region is CATSDFEAGGHNEQFF. CDR3 bases: TGTGCCACCAGTGATTTTGAAGCGGGAGGGCATAATGAGCAGTTCTTC.

The chain recombines TRBV19 with TRBJ2-3; 13 bases agree with TRBD2. From germline, CDR1 is LNHDA and CDR2 SQIVND (reference sequence). V was pared by 5 bases and J by 5 bases, with 7 bases of the junction left unmatched. The CDR3 extends over 16 amino acids. CDR3 loop: CASSPGTSGVQDTQYF. The CDR3 bases are TGTGCCAGTAGTCCCGGGACTAGCGGGGTACAAGATACGCAGTATTTT. The whole variable domain, filled in from reference TRBV19 and TRBJ2-3, reads DGGITQSPKYLFRKEGQNVTLSCEQNLNHDAMYWYRQDPGQGLRLIYYSQIVNDFQKGDIAEGYSVSREKKESFPLTVTSAQKNPTAFYLCASSPGTSGVQDTQYFGPGTRLTVL.

In this sample, this clonotype is medium-sized. The chain is built from TRBV27 and TRBJ2-1, with a weak D call TRBD1 (5 bases). CDR3 length equals 16 residues. The V and J ends lost 10 bases and 8 bases respectively, with 27 bases between them. Germline CDR1 is MNHEY and CDR2 is SMNVEV (reference sequence). CDR3 nucleotide sequence: TGTGCCACCCGACGTAGGACAAGTGCGATTTGGGATGAGCAGTTCTTC. It encodes CATRRRTSAIWDEQFF.

With regard to this clonotype: At one of its ends the junction is not consistent with the germline gene, which may arise from a read error. This chain connects TRBV12-3 or TRBV12-4 to TRBJ2-3, with D perhaps TRBD1 (6 bases). This CDR3 has 14 amino acids. The CDR3 region is CASSLYKGVDTQYF. The CDR3 nucleotides are TGTGCTAGCAGTTTGTATAAGGGGGTCGATACGCAGTATTTT.

This clonotype has only a few counts. V and J are TRBV2 and TRBJ2-5; 8 nucleotides match TRBD1. This CDR3 is 14 amino acids long. The J segment lost 5 bases and the V segment lost 11 bases, leaving 13 bases of the junction unmatched. The germline gives CDR1 SNHLY, CDR2 FYNNEI. The CDR3 protein is CADKYDRGTETQYF. The CDR3 coding sequence is TGTGCCGACAAGTACGACAGGGGTACGGAGACCCAGTACTTC. The variable domain in full, completed from reference TRBV2 and TRBJ2-5, reads EPEVTQTPSHQVTQMGQEVILRCVPISNHLYFYWYRQILGQKVEFLVSFYNNEISEKSEIFDDQFSVERPDGSNFTLKIRSTKLEDSAMYFCADKYDRGTETQYFGPGTRLLVL.

The genes are TRBV24-1 and TRBJ2-5; possibly TRBD1 for D (6 bases). Germline loops: CDR1 KGHDR, CDR2 SFDVKD. The CDR3 consists of 15 residues. V was pared by 3 bases and J by 3 bases, with 13 bases between. The CDR3 DNA follows: TGTGCCACCAGTGATGATGACAGGATCGAAGAGACCCAGTACTTC. Translating it yields CATSDDDRIEETQYF.

The chain has TRBV7-3 and TRBJ2-1; 12 bases match TRBD2. Germline loops: CDR1 SGHTA, CDR2 FQGTGA. This CDR3 spans 18 amino acids. V trimming: 4 bases; J trimming: 0 bases; junction bases outside the gene matches: 7. The CDR3 DNA follows: TGTGCCAGCAGCTCAAGGACTAGCGGGAAGAGCTCCTACAATGAGCAGTTCTTC. Translated, it gives CASSSRTSGKSSYNEQFF.

With respect to this clonotype: The DNA is omitted, as the CDR3 cannot be located on it reliably, and the CDR3 follows TCRdb's listing. This sequence joins TRBV5-1 and TRBJ2-7; the D call of TRBD1 is as the table states it, not checked on the DNA. Germline-derived CDR1 and CDR2 are SGHRS and YFSETQ. The CDR3 totals 20 residues, both ends included. CDR3 sequence: CDSSIYLCSVGALGGNEQYF.

With regard to this clonotype: A much larger clone is a single base away; this may be a read error. This chain links TRBV6-5 with TRBJ1-1, with no clear D. The germline V and J ends were trimmed by 8 bases and 0 bases, with 10 bases remaining between them. The germline V gene has CDR1 MNHEY and CDR2 SVGAGI. The CDR3 runs 13 residues. The CDR3 nucleotides are TGTGCCAGCGAGATGAACATGAACACTGAAGCTTTCTTT. Amino acid sequence: CASEMNMNTEAFF.

On this clonotype itself: One end of the junction fails to match germline, which may point to a read error. The V gene is TRBV5-1, the J gene TRBJ2-3; D gene unclear. This CDR3 comprises 14 residues. In germline, CDR1 is SGHRS, CDR2 YFSETQ. The CDR3 bases are TGCGCCAGTAGCTATCGGACCGGATCAGATACGCAGTATTTT. Residues: CASSYRTGSDTQYF.

To note about this clonotype: Lacking the conserved final phenylalanine or tryptophan, this CDR3 likely reflects a read error. The chain couples TRBV15 to TRBJ2-7; 11 bases are a match to TRBD2. CDR1 is LNHNV, CDR2 YYDKDF, per germline (reference sequence). CDR3 length: 17 amino acids. The CDR3 protein is CPTSRDFNGTSGYGQYL. The CDR3 DNA reads TGTCCCACCAGCAGAGATTTCAACGGGACTAGCGGCTACGGGCAGTACCTC.

This sequence joins TRBV4-1 and TRBJ2-4, with a weak D call TRBD1 (6 bases). V was clipped by 4 bases and J by 4 bases, with 14 bases between them. The CDR3 extends over 15 amino acids. In germline, CDR1 is MGHRA, CDR2 YSYEKL. CDR3 residues: CASSRIPGQKNIQYF. As DNA, the CDR3 is TGCGCCAGCAGCCGGATTCCGGGACAAAAAAACATTCAGTACTTC.

A word on this clonotype: An end of the junction does not agree with germline; a read error may underlie this. The V call is TRBV11-2, the J call TRBJ2-3; D possibly matches TRBD1 or TRBD2 (5 bases each). CDR3 length equals 15 residues. Germline V gene sequence: CDR1 SGHAT, CDR2 FQNNGV. CDR3 region: CASQWGGWSTGTQYF. In nucleotides, the CDR3 is TGTGCCAGCCAATGGGGCGGGTGGAGCACAGGTACGCAGTATTTT.

The V call is TRBV12-3 or TRBV12-4, the J call TRBJ2-1; 11 bases fit TRBD1. J gave up 8 bases and V 6 bases, and 15 bases lay outside the gene matches. CDR3 size: 17 residues. The CDR3 DNA reads TGTGCCAGCAGCCCTCCCCCAGGACAGGGGGCCGGGGATGAGCAGTTCTTC. As protein: CASSPPPGQGAGDEQFF.

This clonotype is a singleton in its sample. The rearrangement uses TRBV7-3 and TRBJ2-1; weak D call: TRBD2 (6 bases). CDR1 and CDR2 from the germline V gene are SGHTA and FQGTGA. The germline V and J ends were trimmed by 1 base and 2 bases, with 12 bases remaining between them. The CDR3 runs 16 residues. In DNA form, the CDR3 reads TGTGCCAGCAGCTTAAAAGGCGGAGGGACCTACAATGAGCAGTTCTTC. It is translated as CASSLKGGGTYNEQFF.

The V call is TRBV5-1, the J call TRBJ2-4, with TRBD1 identical over 7 bases. The length of the CDR3 is 13 residues. The trim removed 3 bases at V and 6 bases at J, leaving 3 bases unmatched. Germline V CDR1 and CDR2: SGHRS, YFSETQ. In nucleotides, the CDR3 is TGCGCCAGCAGCTCTCGGACAGGAAACATTCAGTACTTC. Translation: CASSSRTGNIQYF.